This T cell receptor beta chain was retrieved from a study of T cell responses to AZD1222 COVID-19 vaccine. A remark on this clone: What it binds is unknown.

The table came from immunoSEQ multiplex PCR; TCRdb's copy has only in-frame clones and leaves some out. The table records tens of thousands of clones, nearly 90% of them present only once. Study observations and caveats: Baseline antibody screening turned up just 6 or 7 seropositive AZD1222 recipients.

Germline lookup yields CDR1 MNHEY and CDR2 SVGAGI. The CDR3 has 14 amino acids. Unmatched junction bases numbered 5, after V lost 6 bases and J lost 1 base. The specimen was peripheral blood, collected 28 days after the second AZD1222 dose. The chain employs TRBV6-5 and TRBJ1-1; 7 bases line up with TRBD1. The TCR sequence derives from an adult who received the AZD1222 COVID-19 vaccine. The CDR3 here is CASRINRGNTEAFF. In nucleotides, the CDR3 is TGTGCCAGCAGGATAAACAGGGGGAACACTGAAGCTTTCTTT.